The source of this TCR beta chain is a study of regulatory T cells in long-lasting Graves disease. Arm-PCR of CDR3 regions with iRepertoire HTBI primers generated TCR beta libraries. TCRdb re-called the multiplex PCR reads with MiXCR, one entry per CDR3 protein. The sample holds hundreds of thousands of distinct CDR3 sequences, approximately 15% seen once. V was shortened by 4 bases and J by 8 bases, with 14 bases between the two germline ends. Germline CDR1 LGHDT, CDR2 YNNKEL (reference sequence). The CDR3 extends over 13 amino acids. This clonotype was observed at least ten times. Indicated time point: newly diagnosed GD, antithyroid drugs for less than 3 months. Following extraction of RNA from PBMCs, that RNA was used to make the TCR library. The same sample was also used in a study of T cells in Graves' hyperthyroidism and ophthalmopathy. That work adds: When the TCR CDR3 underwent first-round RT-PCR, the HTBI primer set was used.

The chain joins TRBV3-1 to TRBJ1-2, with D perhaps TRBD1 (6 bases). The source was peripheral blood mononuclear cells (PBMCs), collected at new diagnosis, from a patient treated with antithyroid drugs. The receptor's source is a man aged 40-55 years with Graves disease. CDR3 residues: CASSPEGVRGYTF. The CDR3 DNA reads TGTGCCAGCAGCCCGGAGGGGGTGAGAGGCTACACCTTC.